This T cell receptor (beta chain) is from a study of CD8+CD57+ T cells in acquired aplastic anemia. On the study more broadly: Average DNA yield from sorted CD4+ and CD8+ cells was roughly 3 ug. Study findings and constraints: Controls did not differ significantly from patients in CD8+ Simpson's diversity.

TCR beta VDJ and CDR3 profiles were obtained from a genomic DNA template. Using its own MiXCR run on the reads, TCRdb lists one record per CDR3 protein. The sample lists 160,000 or so distinct CDR3 sequences, less than 50% occurring once. CD8+CD57+ cell expansion had been shown by flow cytometry in patients chosen for sequencing. The patients, all of them, had severe acquired aplastic anemia. Patients were treatment-naive when blood was sampled. This clonotype came up once. As yet, its antigen is unknown. Given a much more abundant clone one base away, this may be a read error. This clonotype was sampled from a human donor with aplastic anemia. Sequenced material: sorted CD4+, CD8+, or CD8+CD57+ T cells (not recorded which) from PBMCs.

CDR3 sequence: CASHAPGLATNEQFF. The CDR3 DNA reads as TGTGCCAGCCACGCGCCGGGACTAGCGACCAATGAGCAGTTCTTC. The chain carries TRBV4-2 and TRBJ2-1, with 10 bases aligning to TRBD2. The junction had 10 bases not matched to a gene; V was cut back by 8 bases and J by 6 bases. Germline V gene sequence: CDR1 LGHNA, CDR2 YNFKEQ. The CDR3 sequence is 15 residues long.